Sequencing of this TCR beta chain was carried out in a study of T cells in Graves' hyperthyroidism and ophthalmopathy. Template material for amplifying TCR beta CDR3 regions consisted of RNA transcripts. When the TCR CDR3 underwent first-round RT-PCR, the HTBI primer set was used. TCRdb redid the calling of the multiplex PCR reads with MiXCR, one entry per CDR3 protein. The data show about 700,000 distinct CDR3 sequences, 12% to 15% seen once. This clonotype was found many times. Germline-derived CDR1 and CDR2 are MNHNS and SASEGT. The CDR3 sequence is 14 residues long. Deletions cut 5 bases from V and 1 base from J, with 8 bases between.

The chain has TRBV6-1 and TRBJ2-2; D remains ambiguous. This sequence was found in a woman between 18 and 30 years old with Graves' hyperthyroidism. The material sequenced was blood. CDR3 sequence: CASSISLNTGELFF. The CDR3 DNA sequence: TGTGCCAGCAGTATTTCGTTGAACACCGGGGAGCTGTTTTTT.